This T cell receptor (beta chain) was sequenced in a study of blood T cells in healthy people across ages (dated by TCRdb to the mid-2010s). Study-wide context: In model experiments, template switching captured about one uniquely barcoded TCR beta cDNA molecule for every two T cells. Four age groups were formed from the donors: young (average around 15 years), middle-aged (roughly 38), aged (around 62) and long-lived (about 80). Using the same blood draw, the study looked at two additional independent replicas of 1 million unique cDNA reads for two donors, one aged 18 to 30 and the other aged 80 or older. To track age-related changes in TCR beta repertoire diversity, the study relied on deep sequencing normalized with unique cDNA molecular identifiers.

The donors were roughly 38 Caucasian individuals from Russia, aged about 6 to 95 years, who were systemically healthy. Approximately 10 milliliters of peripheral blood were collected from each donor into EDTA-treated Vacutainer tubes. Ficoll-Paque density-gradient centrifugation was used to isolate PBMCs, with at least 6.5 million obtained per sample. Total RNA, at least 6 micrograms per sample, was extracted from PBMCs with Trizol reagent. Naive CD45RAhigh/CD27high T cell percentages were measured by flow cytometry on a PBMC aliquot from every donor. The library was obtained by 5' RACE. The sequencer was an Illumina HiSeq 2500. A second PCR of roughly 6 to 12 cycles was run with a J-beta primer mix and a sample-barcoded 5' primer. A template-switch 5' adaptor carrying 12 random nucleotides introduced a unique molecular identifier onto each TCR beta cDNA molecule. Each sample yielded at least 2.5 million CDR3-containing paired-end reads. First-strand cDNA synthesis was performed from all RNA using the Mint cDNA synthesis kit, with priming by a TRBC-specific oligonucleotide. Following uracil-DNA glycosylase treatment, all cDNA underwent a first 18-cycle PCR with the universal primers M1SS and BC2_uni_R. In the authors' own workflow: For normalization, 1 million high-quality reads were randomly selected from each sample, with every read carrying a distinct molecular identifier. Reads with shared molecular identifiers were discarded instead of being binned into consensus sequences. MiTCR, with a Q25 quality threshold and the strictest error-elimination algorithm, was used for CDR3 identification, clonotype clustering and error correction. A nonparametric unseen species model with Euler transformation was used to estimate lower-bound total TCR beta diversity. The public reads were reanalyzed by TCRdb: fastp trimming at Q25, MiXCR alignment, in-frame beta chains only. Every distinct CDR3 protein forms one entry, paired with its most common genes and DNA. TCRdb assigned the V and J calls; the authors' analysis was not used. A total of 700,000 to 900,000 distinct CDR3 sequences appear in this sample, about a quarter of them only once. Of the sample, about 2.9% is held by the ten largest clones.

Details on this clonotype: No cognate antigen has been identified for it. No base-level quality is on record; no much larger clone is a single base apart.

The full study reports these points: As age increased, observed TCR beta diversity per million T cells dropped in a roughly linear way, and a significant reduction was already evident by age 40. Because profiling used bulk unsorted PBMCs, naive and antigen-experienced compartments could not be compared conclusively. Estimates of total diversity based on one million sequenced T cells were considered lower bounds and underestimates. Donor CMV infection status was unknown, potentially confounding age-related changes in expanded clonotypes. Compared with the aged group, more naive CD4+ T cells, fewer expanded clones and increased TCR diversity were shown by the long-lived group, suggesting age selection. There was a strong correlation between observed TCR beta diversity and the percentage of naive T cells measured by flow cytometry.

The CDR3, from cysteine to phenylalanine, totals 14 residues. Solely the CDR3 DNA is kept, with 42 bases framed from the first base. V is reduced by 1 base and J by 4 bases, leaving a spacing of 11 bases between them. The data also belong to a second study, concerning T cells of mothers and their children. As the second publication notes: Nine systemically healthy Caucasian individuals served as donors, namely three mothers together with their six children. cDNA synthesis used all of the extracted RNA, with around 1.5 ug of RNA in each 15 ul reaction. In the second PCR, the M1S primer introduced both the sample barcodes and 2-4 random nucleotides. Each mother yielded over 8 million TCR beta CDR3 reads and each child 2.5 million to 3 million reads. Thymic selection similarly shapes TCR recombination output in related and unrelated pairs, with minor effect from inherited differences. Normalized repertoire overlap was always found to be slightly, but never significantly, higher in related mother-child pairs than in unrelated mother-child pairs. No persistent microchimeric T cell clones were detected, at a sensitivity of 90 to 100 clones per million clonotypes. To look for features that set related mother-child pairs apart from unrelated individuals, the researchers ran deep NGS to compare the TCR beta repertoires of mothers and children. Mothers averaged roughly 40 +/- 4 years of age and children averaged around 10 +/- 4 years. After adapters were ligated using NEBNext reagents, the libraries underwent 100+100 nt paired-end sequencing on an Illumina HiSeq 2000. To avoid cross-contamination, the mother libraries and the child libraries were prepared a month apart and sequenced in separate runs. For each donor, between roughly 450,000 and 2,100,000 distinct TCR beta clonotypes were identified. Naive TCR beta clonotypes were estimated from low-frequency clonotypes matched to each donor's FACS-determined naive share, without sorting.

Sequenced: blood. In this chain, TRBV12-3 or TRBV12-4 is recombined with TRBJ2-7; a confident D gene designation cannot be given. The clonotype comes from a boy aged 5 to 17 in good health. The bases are TGTGCCAGCAGTTTAGGACTTTCTAGGTACGAGCAGTACTTC. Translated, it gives CASSLGLSRYEQYF.